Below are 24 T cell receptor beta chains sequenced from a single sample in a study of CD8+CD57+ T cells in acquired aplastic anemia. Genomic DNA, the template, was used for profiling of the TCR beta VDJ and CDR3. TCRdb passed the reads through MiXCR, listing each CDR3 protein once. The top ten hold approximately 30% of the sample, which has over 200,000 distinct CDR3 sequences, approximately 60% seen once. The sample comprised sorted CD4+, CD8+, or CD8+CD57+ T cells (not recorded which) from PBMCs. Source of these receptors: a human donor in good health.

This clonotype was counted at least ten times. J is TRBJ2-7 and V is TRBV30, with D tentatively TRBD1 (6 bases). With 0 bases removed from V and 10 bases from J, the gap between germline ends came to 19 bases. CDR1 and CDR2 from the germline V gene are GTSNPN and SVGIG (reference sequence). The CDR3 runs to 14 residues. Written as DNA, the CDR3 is TGTGCCTGGAGTGTAGGGGGTGGGGCCTCCGAACAGTACTTC. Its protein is CAWSVGGGASEQYF.

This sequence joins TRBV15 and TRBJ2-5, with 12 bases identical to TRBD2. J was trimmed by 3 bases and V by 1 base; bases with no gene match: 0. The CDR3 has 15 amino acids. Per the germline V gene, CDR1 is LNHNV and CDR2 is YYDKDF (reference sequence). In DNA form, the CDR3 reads TGTGCCACCAGCAGAGGACTAGCGGGAGAAGAGACCCAGTACTTC. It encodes CATSRGLAGEETQYF.

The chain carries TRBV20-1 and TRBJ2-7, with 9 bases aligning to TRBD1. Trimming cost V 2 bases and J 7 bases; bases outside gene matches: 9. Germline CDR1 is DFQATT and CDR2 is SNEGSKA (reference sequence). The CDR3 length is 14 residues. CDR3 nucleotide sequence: TGCAGTGCTAGACAAGGGACAGGGACGGGGGAGCAGTACTTC. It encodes CSARQGTGTGEQYF.

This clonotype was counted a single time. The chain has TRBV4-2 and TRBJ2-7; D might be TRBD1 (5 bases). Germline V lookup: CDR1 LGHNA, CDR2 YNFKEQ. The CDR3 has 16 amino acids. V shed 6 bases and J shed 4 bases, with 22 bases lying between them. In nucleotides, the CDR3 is TGTGCCAGCAGTTTCCCCGTTCCGGACACACTTTACGAGCAGTACTTC. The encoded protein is CASSFPVPDTLYEQYF.

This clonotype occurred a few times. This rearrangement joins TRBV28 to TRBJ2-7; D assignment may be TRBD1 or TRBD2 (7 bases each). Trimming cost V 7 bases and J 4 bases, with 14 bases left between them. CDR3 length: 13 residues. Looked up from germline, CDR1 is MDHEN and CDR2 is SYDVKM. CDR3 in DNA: TGTGCCAGCACCCAGGGGGGGGCTTACGAGCAGTACTTC. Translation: CASTQGGAYEQYF.

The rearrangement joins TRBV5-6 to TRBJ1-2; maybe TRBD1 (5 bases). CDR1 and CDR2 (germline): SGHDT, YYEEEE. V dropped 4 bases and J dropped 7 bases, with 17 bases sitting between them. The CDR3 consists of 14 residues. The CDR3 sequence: CASSPDGGLCGYTF. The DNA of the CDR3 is TGTGCCAGCAGCCCGGATGGGGGGTTGTGTGGCTACACCTTC.

CDR3 in amino acids: CASSLVSGGGYTF. The CDR3, as DNA: TGTGCCAGCAGCTTGGTTTCCGGGGGCGGCTACACCTTC. The chain carries TRBV5-8 and TRBJ1-2; possible D gene TRBD1, 6 bases. The germline V gene has CDR1 SGHTS and CDR2 YDEGEE. This CDR3 contains 13 residues. Trimming took 0 bases from V and 8 from J, leaving 11 bases between them.

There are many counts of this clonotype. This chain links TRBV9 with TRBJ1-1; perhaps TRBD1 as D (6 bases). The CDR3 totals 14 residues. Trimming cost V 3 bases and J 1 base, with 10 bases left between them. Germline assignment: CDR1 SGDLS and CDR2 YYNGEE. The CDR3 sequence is CASSELQGNTEAFF. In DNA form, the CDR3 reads TGTGCCAGCAGCGAACTACAGGGGAACACTGAAGCTTTCTTT.

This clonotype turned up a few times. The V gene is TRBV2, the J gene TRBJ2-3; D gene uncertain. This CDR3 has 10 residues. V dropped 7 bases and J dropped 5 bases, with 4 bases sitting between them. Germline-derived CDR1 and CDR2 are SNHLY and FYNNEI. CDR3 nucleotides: TGTGCCAGCACCCAAGATACGCAGTATTTT. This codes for CASTQDTQYF.

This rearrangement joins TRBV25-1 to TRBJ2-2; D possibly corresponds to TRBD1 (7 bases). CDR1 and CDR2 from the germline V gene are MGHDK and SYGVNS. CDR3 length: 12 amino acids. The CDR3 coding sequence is TGTCTCAGGGGGGCGGACGGCGGGGAGCTGTTTTTT. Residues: CLRGADGGELFF. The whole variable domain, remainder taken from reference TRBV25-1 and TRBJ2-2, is EADIYQTPRYLVIGTGKKITLECSQTMGHDKMYWYQQDPGMELHLIHYSYGVNSTEKGDLSSESTVSRIRTEHFPLTLESARPSHTSQYLCLRGADGGELFFGEGSRLTVL.

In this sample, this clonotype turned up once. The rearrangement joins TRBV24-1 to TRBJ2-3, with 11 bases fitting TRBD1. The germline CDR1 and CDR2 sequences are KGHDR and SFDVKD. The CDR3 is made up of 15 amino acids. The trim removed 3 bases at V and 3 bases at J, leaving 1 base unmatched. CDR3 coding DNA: TGTGCCACCAGTGATGGGGACAGGGGGACAGATACGCAGTATTTT. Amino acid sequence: CATSDGDRGTDTQYF.

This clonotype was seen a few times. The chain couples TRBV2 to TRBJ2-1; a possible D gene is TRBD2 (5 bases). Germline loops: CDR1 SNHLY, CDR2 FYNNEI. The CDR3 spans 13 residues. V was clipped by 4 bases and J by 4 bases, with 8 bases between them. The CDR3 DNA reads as TGTGCCAGCAGTGTTCTAGCTTACAATGAGCAGTTCTTC. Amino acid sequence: CASSVLAYNEQFF.

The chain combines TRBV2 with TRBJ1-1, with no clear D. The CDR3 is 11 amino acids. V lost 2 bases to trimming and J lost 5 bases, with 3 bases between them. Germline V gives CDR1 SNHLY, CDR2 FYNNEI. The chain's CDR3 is CASSERTEAFF. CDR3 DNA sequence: TGTGCCAGCAGTGAACGTACTGAAGCTTTCTTT.

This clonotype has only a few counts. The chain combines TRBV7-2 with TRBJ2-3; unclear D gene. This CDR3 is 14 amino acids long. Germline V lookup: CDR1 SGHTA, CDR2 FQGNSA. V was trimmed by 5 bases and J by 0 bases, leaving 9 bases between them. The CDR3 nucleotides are TGTGCCAGCAGCCTTTCAGACAGCACAGATACGCAGTATTTT. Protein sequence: CASSLSDSTDTQYF.

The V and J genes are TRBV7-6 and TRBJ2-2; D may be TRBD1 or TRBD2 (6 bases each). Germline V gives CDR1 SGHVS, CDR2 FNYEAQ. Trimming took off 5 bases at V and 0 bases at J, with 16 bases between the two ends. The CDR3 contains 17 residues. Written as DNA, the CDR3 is TGTGCCAGCAGCCGACTGGGGGCTAGCGCGAACACCGGGGAGCTGTTTTTT. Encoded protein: CASSRLGASANTGELFF.

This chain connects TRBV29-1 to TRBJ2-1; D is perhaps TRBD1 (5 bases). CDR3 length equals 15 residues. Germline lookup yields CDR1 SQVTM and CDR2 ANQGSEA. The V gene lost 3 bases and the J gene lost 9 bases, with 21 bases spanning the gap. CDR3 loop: CSVDLTGVTDREQFF. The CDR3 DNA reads TGCAGCGTTGATCTTACAGGTGTAACCGACCGTGAGCAGTTCTTC.

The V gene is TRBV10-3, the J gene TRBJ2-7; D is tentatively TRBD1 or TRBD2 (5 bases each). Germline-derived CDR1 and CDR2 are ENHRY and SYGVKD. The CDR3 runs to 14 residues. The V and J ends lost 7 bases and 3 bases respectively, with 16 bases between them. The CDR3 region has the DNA TGTGCCATCACCGATGGACCTGGGGGCTACGAGCAGTACTTC. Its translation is CAITDGPGGYEQYF.

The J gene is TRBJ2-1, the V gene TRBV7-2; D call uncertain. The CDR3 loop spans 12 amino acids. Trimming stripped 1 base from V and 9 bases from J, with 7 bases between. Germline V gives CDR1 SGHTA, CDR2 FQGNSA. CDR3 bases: TGTGCCAGCAGCTTAGTTAGTGGTGAGCAGTTCTTC. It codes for CASSLVSGEQFF.

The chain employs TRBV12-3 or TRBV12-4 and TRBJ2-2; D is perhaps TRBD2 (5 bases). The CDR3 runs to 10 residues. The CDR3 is CASGGRELFF. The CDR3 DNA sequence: TGTGCTAGTGGAGGTCGGGAGCTGTTTTTT.

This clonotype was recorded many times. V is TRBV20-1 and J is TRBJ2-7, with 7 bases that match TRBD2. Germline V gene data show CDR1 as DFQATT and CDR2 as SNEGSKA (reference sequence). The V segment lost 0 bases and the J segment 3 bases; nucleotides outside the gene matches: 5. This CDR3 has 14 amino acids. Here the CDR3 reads CSARDGGRDYEQYF. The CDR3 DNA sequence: TGCAGTGCTAGAGATGGTGGGAGGGACTACGAGCAGTACTTC.

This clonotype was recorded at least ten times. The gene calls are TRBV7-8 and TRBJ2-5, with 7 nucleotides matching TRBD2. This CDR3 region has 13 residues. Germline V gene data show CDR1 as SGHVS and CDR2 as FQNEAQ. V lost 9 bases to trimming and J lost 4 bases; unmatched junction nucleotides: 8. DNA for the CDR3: TGTGCCAGTCACCCGGGGGGTGGAGAGACCCAGTACTTC. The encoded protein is CASHPGGGETQYF.

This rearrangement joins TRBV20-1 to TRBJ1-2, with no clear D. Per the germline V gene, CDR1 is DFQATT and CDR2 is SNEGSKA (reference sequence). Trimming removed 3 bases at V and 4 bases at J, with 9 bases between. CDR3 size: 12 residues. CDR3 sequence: CSARGGLYGYTF. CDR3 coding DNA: TGCAGTGCTAGGGGAGGGCTCTATGGCTACACCTTC.

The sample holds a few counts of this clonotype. The DNA of the CDR3 is TGTGCCACCAGCTCCCCAGGGGGCCTTGAGCAGTACTTC. Encoded protein: CATSSPGGLEQYF. The chain joins TRBV15 to TRBJ2-7, with 8 bases identical to TRBD1. The trim removed 5 bases at V and 7 bases at J, leaving 7 bases unmatched. CDR3 length: 13 amino acids. Germline V gives CDR1 LNHNV, CDR2 YYDKDF (reference sequence). Full variable domain (missing parts from reference TRBV15 and TRBJ2-7): DAMVIQNPRYQVTQFGKPVTLSCSQTLNHNVMYWYQQKSSQAPKLLFHYYDKDFNNEADTPDNFQSRRPNTSFCFLDIRSPGLGDTAMYLCATSSPGGLEQYFGPGTRLTVT.

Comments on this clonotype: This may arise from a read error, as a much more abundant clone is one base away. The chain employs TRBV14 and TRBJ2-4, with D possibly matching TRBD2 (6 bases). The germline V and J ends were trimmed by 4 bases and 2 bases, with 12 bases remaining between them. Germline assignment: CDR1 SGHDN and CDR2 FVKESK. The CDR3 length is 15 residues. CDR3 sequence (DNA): TGTGCCAGCAGCCTCCCGGGGGTTCCCAAAAACATTCAGTACTTC. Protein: CASSLPGVPKNIQYF.